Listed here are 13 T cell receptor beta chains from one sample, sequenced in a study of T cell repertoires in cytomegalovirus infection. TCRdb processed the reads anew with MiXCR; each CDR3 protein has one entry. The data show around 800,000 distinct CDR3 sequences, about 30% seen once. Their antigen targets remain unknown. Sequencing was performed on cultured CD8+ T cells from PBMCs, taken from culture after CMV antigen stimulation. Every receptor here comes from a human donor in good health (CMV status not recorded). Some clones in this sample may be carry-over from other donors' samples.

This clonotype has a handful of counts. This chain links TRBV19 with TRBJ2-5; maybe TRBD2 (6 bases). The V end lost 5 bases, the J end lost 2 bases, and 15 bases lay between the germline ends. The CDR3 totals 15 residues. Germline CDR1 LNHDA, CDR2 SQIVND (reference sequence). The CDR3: CASSFPGDPQETQYF. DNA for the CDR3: TGTGCCAGTAGTTTCCCGGGGGACCCACAAGAGACCCAGTACTTC.

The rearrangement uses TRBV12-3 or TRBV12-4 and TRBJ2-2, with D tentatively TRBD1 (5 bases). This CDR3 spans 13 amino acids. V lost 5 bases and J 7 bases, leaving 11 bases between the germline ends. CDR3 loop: CASSPDTSGELFF. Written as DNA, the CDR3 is TGTGCCAGCAGTCCGGACACAAGCGGGGAGCTGTTTTTT.

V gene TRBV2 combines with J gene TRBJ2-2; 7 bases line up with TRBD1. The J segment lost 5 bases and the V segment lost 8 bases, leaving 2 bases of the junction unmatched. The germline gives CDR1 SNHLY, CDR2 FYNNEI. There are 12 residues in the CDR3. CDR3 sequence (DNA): TGTGCCAGCGACAGGGTAACCGGGGAGCTGTTTTTT. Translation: CASDRVTGELFF.

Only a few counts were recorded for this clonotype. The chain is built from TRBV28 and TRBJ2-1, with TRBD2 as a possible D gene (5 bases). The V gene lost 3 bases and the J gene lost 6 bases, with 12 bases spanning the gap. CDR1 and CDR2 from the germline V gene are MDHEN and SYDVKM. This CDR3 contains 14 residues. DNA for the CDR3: TGTGCCAGCAGTTTCACTGCGGCGGGCAATGAGCAGTTCTTC. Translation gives CASSFTAAGNEQFF.

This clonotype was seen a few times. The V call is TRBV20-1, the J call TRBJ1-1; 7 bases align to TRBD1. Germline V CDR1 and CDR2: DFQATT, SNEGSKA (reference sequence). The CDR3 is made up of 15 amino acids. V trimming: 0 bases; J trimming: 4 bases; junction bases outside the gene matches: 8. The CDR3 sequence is CSARDPEGASTEAFF. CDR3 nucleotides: TGCAGTGCTAGAGACCCTGAGGGGGCGAGCACTGAAGCTTTCTTT.

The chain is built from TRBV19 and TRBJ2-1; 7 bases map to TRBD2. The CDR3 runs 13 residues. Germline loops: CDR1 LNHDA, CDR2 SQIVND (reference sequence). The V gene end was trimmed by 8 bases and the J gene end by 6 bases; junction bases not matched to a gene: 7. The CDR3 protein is CASLSGFRNEQFF. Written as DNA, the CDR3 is TGTGCCAGTCTTAGCGGGTTTCGCAATGAGCAGTTCTTC.

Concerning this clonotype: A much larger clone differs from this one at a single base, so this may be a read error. The DNA of the CDR3 is TGTGCCAGCAGTTGCTCGGCTCAGGGGGGGATGAACACTGAAGCTTTCTTT. Its translation is CASSCSAQGGMNTEAFF. The V call is TRBV6-8, the J call TRBJ1-1; 7 nucleotides align to TRBD1. CDR1 is MNHGY and CDR2 is SAAAGT in the germline V gene. The CDR3 covers 17 residues. V lost 4 bases, J lost 0 bases, and 11 bases stayed unmatched.

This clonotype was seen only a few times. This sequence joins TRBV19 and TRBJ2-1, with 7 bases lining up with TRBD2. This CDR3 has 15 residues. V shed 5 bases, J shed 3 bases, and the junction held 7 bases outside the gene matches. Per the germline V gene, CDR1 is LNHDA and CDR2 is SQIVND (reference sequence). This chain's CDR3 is CASSVQAGFYNEQFF. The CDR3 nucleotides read TGTGCCAGTAGTGTTCAAGCGGGGTTCTACAATGAGCAGTTCTTC.

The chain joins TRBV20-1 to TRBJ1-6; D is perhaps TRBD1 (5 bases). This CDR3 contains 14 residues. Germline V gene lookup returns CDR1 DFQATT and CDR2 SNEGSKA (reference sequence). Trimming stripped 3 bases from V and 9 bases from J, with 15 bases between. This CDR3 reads CSASPGAFGSPLHF. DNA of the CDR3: TGCAGTGCTAGCCCCGGGGCATTCGGTTCACCCCTCCACTTT.

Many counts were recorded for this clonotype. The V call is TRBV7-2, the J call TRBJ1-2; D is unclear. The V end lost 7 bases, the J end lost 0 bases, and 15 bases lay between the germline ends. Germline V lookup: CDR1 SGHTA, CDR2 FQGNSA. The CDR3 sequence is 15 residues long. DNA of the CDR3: TGTGCCAGCACCCCTCGGCAGCAAGCTAACTATGGCTACACCTTC. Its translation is CASTPRQQANYGYTF.

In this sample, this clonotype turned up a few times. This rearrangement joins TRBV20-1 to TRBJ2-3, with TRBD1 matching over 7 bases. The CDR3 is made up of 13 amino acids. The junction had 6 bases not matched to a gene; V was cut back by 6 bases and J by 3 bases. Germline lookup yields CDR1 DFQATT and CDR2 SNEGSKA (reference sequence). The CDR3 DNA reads TGCAGTGCCGACAGGGTGATGACAGATACGCAGTATTTT. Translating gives CSADRVMTDTQYF.

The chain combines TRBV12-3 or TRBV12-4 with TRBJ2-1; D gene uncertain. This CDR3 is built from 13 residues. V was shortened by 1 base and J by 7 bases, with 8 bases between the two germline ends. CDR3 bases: TGTGCCAGCAGTTTAGGAATCTGGAATGAGCAGTTCTTC. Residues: CASSLGIWNEQFF.

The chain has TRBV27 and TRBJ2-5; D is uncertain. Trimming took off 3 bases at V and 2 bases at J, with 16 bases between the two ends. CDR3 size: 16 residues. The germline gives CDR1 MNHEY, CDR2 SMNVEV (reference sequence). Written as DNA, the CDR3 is TGTGCCAGCAGTTTTGGTGGCAGTCCTCCACAAGAGACCCAGTACTTC. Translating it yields CASSFGGSPPQETQYF.